The 25 T cell receptor beta chains below all came from one sample that was sequenced in a study of radiotherapy plus CTLA-4 blockade in lung cancer listed by TCRdb under 2018. Library prep was done by the immunoSEQ multiplex PCR assay. TCRdb took over this immuneACCESS table, retaining in-frame rearrangements with V and J assigned. Such tables are incomplete; in checked studies, under half of the missing clones stem from an unresolved V gene, and the remainder is unexplained. The sample table contains about 78,000 clones; only one count was recorded for approximately 86% of them. Just over 2% of the sample rests with the top ten. Sequenced material: peripheral blood, taken from a patient treated with radiotherapy plus ipilimumab. The receptors derive from a human donor with non-small cell lung cancer who had a partial response to radiotherapy plus ipilimumab.

This clone was counted a few times. This chain connects TRBV7-9 to TRBJ1-4, with 7 bases identical to TRBD1. V dropped 1 base and J dropped 8; count of bases not matched to a gene: 10. CDR1 and CDR2 (germline): SEHNR, FQNEAQ (reference sequence). There are 16 residues in the CDR3. The CDR3 is CASSLVGTALIEKLFF. The CDR3 coding sequence is TGTGCCAGCAGCTTAGTAGGGACAGCCCTAATAGAAAAACTGTTTTTT.

V is TRBV5-4 and J is TRBJ2-1, with 9 bases aligning to TRBD1. The CDR3 spans 16 residues. The junction had 9 bases not matched to a gene; V was cut back by 0 bases and J by 8 bases. CDR1 and CDR2 from the germline V gene are SGHNT and YYREEE (reference sequence). The CDR3 DNA follows: TGTGCCAGCAGCTTGGGTCCGGGACAGGGAGGTCATGAGCAGTTCTTC. It encodes CASSLGPGQGGHEQFF.

The rearrangement uses TRBV19 and TRBJ1-4; 7 nucleotides line up with TRBD1. Unmatched junction bases numbered 8, after V lost 5 bases and J lost 5 bases. The length of the CDR3 is 15 residues. Per germline, CDR1 LNHDA and CDR2 SQIVND (reference sequence). Here the CDR3 reads CASSFVQGNNEKLFF. The CDR3 DNA reads TGTGCCAGTAGTTTCGTACAGGGGAACAATGAAAAACTGTTTTTT.

The chain couples TRBV5-8 to TRBJ2-7, with 10 bases fitting TRBD1. V trimming: 3 bases; J trimming: 5 bases; junction bases outside the gene matches: 5. The length of the CDR3 is 14 residues. CDR1 is SGHTS, CDR2 YDEGEE, per germline. The CDR3 bases are TGTGCCAGCAGCTACCGGGACAGGGGCCACGAGCAGTACTTC. This translates into CASSYRDRGHEQYF. The full variable domain, its missing parts supplied by reference TRBV5-8 and TRBJ2-7, is EAGVTQSPTHLIKTRGQQATLRCSPISGHTSVYWYQQALGLGLQFLLWYDEGEERNRGNFPPRFSGRQFPNYSSELNVNALELEDSALYLCASSYRDRGHEQYFGPGTRLTVT.

This clone appeared once. This chain uses TRBV4-1 with TRBJ1-2; weak D call: TRBD1 (6 bases). Germline V gives CDR1 MGHRA, CDR2 YSYEKL. There are 14 residues in the CDR3. Trimming pared 4 bases from V and 5 bases from J, leaving 14 bases between. CDR3: CASSPLGGAYGYTF. The DNA for the CDR3 is TGCGCCAGCAGCCCTTTGGGGGGGGCTTATGGCTACACCTTC.

The gene calls are TRBV30 and TRBJ1-1, with D unclear. The CDR3 runs 14 residues. Deletions cut 0 bases from V and 3 bases from J, with 11 bases between. Germline CDR1 and CDR2: GTSNPN and SVGIG (reference sequence). DNA of the CDR3: TGTGCCTGGAGTGTCCGGGATATGTACACTGAAGCTTTCTTT. Translated, it gives CAWSVRDMYTEAFF. Full variable domain (outside the CDR3, taken from reference TRBV30 and TRBJ1-1): SQTIHQWPATLVQPVGSPLSLECTVEGTSNPNLYWYRQAAGRGLQLLFYSVGIGQISSEVPQNLSASRPQDRQFILSSKKLLLSDSGFYLCAWSVRDMYTEAFFGQGTRLTVV.

This chain connects TRBV5-6 to TRBJ1-2, with TRBD1 matching 7 bases. V dropped 0 bases and J dropped 1; count of bases not matched to a gene: 3. This CDR3 has 15 amino acids. The germline V gene encodes CDR1 SGHDT and CDR2 YYEEEE. The CDR3 protein is CASSLGTGVNYGYTF. DNA of the CDR3: TGTGCCAGCAGCTTGGGGACAGGCGTTAACTATGGCTACACCTTC.

The chain has TRBV5-1 and TRBJ2-2, with a possible D match to TRBD1 (6 bases). Trimming removed 2 bases at V and 6 bases at J, with 11 bases between. CDR1 SGHRS and CDR2 YFSETQ come from the germline V gene. The CDR3 sequence is 14 residues long. The CDR3 DNA reads as TGCGCCAGCAGCTTACAACAGGGAGCCGGGGAGCTGTTTTTT. Its protein is CASSLQQGAGELFF.

This clone has a single count. V gene TRBV5-1 combines with J gene TRBJ1-1; D is uncertain. Germline CDR1 reads SGHRS; CDR2 reads YFSETQ. This CDR3 comprises 16 residues. V dropped 0 bases and J dropped 0 bases, with 12 bases sitting between them. The CDR3 sequence is CASSLAGGNMNTEAFF. CDR3 DNA: TGCGCCAGCAGCTTGGCGGGAGGGAATATGAACACTGAAGCTTTCTTT.

V is TRBV18 and J is TRBJ2-1; 7 nucleotides match TRBD2. Germline V gene sequence: CDR1 KGHSH, CDR2 LQKENI. The CDR3 has 15 amino acids. The ends lost 1 base at V and 7 bases at J; junction bases unmatched: 7. CDR3 sequence reads: CASSPLGGSNNEQFF. Here the CDR3 DNA reads TGTGCCAGCTCACCACTGGGGGGGTCAAATAATGAGCAGTTCTTC.

This clone was recorded once. The chain combines TRBV6-5 with TRBJ2-7; 9 bases are a match to TRBD1. There are 14 residues in the CDR3. Germline V gene lookup returns CDR1 MNHEY and CDR2 SVGAGI. The J segment lost 2 bases and the V segment lost 5 bases, leaving 4 bases of the junction unmatched. CDR3 amino acids: CASSERTGAYEQYF. For the CDR3, the DNA is TGTGCCAGCAGTGAGAGGACAGGGGCCTACGAGCAGTACTTC.

This chain uses TRBV7-9 with TRBJ2-3; D uncertain. The CDR3 length is 14 residues. The germline gives CDR1 SEHNR, CDR2 FQNEAQ (reference sequence). Trimming took 1 base from V and 0 from J, leaving 5 bases between them. Here the CDR3 reads CASSLGQSTDTQYF. CDR3 bases: TGTGCCAGCAGCTTAGGCCAGAGCACAGATACGCAGTATTTT.

The rearrangement links TRBV21-1 to TRBJ1-5; TRBD1 reflects the table's D call only, with no check against the DNA. TRBV21-1 is a documented pseudogene. CDR3 length: 18 residues. The CDR3 here is CASSKYVRTGNGNQPQHF. The CDR3 DNA reads as TGTGCCAGCAGCAAATACGTACGGACAGGGAATGGCAATCAGCCCCAGCATTTT.

The CDR3 loop is CASSPQGFGSNQPQHF. The DNA for the CDR3 is TGTGCCAGCTCACCACAGGGGTTCGGGTCGAATCAGCCCCAGCATTTT. The chain combines TRBV18 with TRBJ1-5; a weak D match, TRBD1 (5 bases). Germline V gene lookup returns CDR1 KGHSH and CDR2 LQKENI. The CDR3 sequence is 16 residues long. With 1 base removed from V and 4 bases from J, the gap between germline ends came to 14 bases.

This chain links TRBV5-1 with TRBJ2-1; possible D gene TRBD1, 6 bases. V was pared by 3 bases and J by 0 bases, with 19 bases between. The CDR3 contains 18 residues. CDR1 and CDR2 from the germline V gene are SGHRS and YFSETQ. CDR3 sequence reads: CASSSKITGSSSYNEQFF. CDR3 coding DNA: TGCGCCAGCAGCTCAAAAATCACAGGGTCCAGCTCCTACAATGAGCAGTTCTTC.

The gene calls are TRBV6-1 and TRBJ1-2, with 8 bases fitting TRBD1. The CDR3 consists of 14 residues. Germline CDR1 and CDR2: MNHNS and SASEGT. The J segment lost 6 bases and the V segment lost 6 bases, leaving 9 bases of the junction unmatched. In DNA, the CDR3 is TGTGCCAGCAGGAGATCAGGGGGCGCGGATGGCTACACCTTC. Translation gives CASRRSGGADGYTF.

CDR3 in amino acids: CASSLALNEKLFF. CDR3 DNA sequence: TGTGCCAGCAGCTTAGCCTTGAATGAAAAACTGTTTTTT. The chain combines TRBV11-2 with TRBJ1-4; D is undetermined. Trimming left V 1 base short and J 5 bases short, with 5 bases between. Looked up from germline, CDR1 is SGHAT and CDR2 is FQNNGV. The CDR3 has 13 residues.

This clone was picked up one time. The V call is TRBV27, the J call TRBJ2-7, with D perhaps TRBD1 (6 bases). Germline CDR1 reads MNHEY; CDR2 reads SMNVEV (reference sequence). V was trimmed by 5 bases and J by 3 bases, leaving 11 bases between them. The CDR3 totals 13 residues. The CDR3 loop is CASSLQQGYEQYV. Here the CDR3 DNA reads TGTGCCAGCAGTCTACAACAGGGCTACGAGCAGTACGTC.

The chain joins TRBV7-9 to TRBJ2-5; 10 bases map to TRBD1. Trimming cost V 6 bases and J 5 bases; bases outside gene matches: 6. Germline V lookup: CDR1 SEHNR, CDR2 FQNEAQ (reference sequence). CDR3 length: 14 amino acids. The CDR3 DNA reads as TGTGCCAGCAGGCTGACAGGGGGCGAGGAGACCCAGTACTTC. Amino acid sequence: CASRLTGGEETQYF.

The genes are TRBV7-2 and TRBJ2-5; perhaps TRBD2 as D (7 bases). The CDR3 has 13 amino acids. In germline, CDR1 is SGHTA, CDR2 FQGNSA. V was clipped by 4 bases and J by 5 bases, with 11 bases between them. The CDR3 nucleotides read TGTGCCAGCAGCTCACGGGGGGCTGAGACCCAGTACTTC. It codes for CASSSRGAETQYF.

V is TRBV27 and J is TRBJ2-7; 9 nucleotides line up with TRBD2. CDR1 is MNHEY and CDR2 is SMNVEV in the germline V gene (reference sequence). Unmatched junction bases numbered 8, after V lost 8 bases and J lost 6 bases. CDR3 length equals 13 residues. The CDR3 region has the DNA TGTGCCAGCCGTCCAGCGGGAGGCTCCGAGCAGTACGTC. Protein: CASRPAGGSEQYV.

In nucleotides, the CDR3 is TGCGCCAGCAGCCAAGATAGGGCTAGCGGGAGAAAGTTTCGGACAGATACGCAGTATTTT. Translating gives CASSQDRASGRKFRTDTQYF. The genes are TRBV4-3 and TRBJ2-3, with 10 positions matching TRBD2. Per germline, CDR1 LGHNA and CDR2 YSLEER. J gave up 3 bases and V 0 bases, and 15 bases lay outside the gene matches. The CDR3 is 20 residues long.

The J gene is TRBJ1-2, the V gene TRBV15, with 7 nucleotides matching TRBD1. Trimming removed 6 bases from V and 2 bases from J; junction bases left unmatched: 6. The CDR3 spans 14 residues. Germline CDR1 reads LNHNV; CDR2 reads YYDKDF (reference sequence). The CDR3, as DNA: TGTGCCACCAGTCCCAGGGGACAGAACTATGGCTACACCTTC. Its protein is CATSPRGQNYGYTF.

The chain couples TRBV4-2 to TRBJ2-7, with TRBD1 identical over 11 bases. V lost 3 bases to trimming and J lost 3 bases; unmatched junction nucleotides: 1. Germline V gene data show CDR1 as LGHNA and CDR2 as YNFKEQ. There are 14 residues in the CDR3. CDR3 coding DNA: TGTGCCAGCAGCCAGGGACAGGGGGACTACGAGCAGTACTTC. Protein product: CASSQGQGDYEQYF.

With respect to this clone: A junction boundary mismatches the germline segment, possibly from a read error. The CDR3 here is CASRIGTGWNAEAFF. The DNA for the CDR3 is TGTGCCAGTAGGATCGGGACAGGGTGGAACGCTGAAGCTTTCTTT. The chain links TRBV19 to TRBJ1-1, with 9 bases fitting TRBD1. The CDR3 runs 15 residues. Germline CDR1 LNHDA, CDR2 SQIVND (reference sequence). Complete variable domain (other parts from reference TRBV19 and TRBJ1-1): DGGITQSPKYLFRKEGQNVTLSCEQNLNHDAMYWYRQDPGQGLRLIYYSQIVNDFQKGDIAEGYSVSREKKESFPLTVTSAQKNPTAFYLCASRIGTGWNAEAFFGQGTRLTVV.